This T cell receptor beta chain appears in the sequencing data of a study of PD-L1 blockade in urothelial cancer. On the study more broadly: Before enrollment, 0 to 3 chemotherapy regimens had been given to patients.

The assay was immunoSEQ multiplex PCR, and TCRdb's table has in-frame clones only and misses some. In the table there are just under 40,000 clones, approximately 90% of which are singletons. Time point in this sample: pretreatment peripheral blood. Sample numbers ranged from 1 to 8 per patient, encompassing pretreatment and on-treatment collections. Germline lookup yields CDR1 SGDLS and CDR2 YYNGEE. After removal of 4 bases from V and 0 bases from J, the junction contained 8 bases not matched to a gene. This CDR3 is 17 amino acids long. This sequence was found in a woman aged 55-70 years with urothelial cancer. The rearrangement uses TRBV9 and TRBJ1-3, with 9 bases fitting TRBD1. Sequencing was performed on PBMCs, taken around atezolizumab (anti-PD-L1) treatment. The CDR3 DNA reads TGTGCCAGCAGCTTATCACAGGGGGCCTTCTCTGGAAACACCATATATTTT. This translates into CASSLSQGAFSGNTIYF. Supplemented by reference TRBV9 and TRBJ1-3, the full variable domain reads DSGVTQTPKHLITATGQRVTLRCSPRSGDLSVYWYQQSLDQGLQFLIQYYNGEERAKGNILERFSAQQFPDLHSELNLSSLELGDSALYFCASSLSQGAFSGNTIYFGEGSWLTVV.